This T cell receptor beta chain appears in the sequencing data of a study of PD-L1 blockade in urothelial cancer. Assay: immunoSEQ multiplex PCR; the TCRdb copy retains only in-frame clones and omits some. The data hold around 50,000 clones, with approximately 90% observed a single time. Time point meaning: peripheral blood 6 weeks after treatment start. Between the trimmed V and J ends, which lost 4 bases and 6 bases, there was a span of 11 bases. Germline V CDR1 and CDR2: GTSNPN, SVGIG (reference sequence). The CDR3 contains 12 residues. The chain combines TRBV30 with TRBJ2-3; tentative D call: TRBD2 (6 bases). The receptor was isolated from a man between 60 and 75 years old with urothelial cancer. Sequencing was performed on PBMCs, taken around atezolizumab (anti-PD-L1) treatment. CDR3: CAWKGGLDTQYF. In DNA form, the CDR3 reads TGTGCCTGGAAAGGAGGGTTGGATACGCAGTATTTT. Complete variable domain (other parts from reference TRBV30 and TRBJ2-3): SQTIHQWPATLVQPVGSPLSLECTVEGTSNPNLYWYRQAAGRGLQLLFYSVGIGQISSEVPQNLSASRPQDRQFILSSKKLLLSDSGFYLCAWKGGLDTQYFGPGTRLTVL.